The clone carrying this TCR beta chain has only a few counts. Antigen unknown. From the RT-PCR reads, TCRdb called clonotypes with MiXCR, one entry per CDR3 protein. The table includes about 780,000 distinct CDR3 sequences, 18% detected once. Germline CDR1 SGHRS, CDR2 YFSETQ. The CDR3 length is 20 residues. V lost 3 bases and J lost 0, with 24 bases in between. This specimen comes from a study of response to subunit inactivated influenza vaccine. The study, taken as a whole, reports: Authors suggested seasonal influenza vaccinations each recruit few new T cells.

The source of this sequence is a man aged 50 or older who received an inactivated influenza vaccine. This chain connects TRBV5-1 to TRBJ2-2; D remains ambiguous. Sequences were derived from PBMCs from blood, sampled approximately 5 days after vaccination. The CDR3 loop is CASSSPAEEQLSANTGELFF. DNA of the CDR3: TGCGCCAGCAGCTCACCTGCCGAGGAACAGTTATCGGCGAACACCGGGGAGCTGTTTTTT.